This T cell receptor (beta chain) derives from a study of T cell changes during pregnancy in multiple sclerosis. Deletions cut 10 bases from V and 4 bases from J, with 13 bases between. Germline CDR1 reads MNHNS; CDR2 reads SASEGT. This CDR3 has 12 amino acids. Data came from immunoSEQ multiplex PCR; TCRdb stores just in-frame clones and leaves some out. The table lists about 47,000 clones, 80% to 90% of them singletons. The chain joins TRBV6-1 to TRBJ1-2; D call uncertain. The source is a female donor with multiple sclerosis, enrolled in a pregnancy study. Sequencing was performed on CD8+ T cells from peripheral blood mononuclear cells, taken in the second trimester of pregnancy. CDR3 coding DNA: TGTGCCACCCTATGGGGAGGCTATGGCTACACCTTC. The encoded protein is CATLWGGYGYTF.